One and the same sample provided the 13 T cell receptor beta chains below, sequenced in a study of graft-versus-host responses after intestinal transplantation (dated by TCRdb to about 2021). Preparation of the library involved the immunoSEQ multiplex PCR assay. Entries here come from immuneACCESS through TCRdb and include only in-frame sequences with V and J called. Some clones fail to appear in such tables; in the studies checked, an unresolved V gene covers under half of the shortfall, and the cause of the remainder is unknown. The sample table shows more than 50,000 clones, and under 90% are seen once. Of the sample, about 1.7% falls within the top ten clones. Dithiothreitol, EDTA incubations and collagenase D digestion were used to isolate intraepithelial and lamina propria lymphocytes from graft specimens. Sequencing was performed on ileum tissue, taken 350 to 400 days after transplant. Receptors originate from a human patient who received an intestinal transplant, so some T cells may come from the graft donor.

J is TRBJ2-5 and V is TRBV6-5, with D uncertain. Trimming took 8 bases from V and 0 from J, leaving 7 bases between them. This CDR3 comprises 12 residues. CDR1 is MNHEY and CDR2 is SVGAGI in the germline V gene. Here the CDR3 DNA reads TGTGCCAGCGGGTCGTACCAAGAGACCCAGTACTTC. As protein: CASGSYQETQYF.

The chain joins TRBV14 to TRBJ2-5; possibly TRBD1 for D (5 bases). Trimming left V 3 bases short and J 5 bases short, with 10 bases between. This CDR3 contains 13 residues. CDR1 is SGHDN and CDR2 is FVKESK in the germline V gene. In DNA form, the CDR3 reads TGTGCCAGCAGCCATGCAGGGTCTGAGACCCAGTACTTC. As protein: CASSHAGSETQYF.

The CDR3 loop reads CASSPTFTGDAFF. In DNA, the CDR3 is TGTGCCAGCTCACCTACCTTTACAGGGGATGCTTTCTTT. The chain couples TRBV18 to TRBJ1-1; 7 bases line up with TRBD1. CDR3 length: 13 amino acids. J lost 11 bases, V lost 3 bases, and 9 bases had no gene match. Germline assignment: CDR1 KGHSH and CDR2 LQKENI.

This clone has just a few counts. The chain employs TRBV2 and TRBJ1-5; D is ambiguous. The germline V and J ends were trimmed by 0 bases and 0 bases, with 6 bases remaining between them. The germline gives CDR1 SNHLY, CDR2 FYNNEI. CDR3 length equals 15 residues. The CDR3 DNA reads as TGTGCCAGCAGTGAAGCGACGGTTAGCAATCAGCCCCAGCATTTT. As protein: CASSEATVSNQPQHF.

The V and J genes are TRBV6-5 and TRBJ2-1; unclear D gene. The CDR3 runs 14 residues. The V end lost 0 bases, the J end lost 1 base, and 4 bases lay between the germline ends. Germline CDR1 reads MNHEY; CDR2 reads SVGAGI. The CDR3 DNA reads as TGTGCCAGCAGTTACTCGACATCCTACAATGAGCAGTTCTTC. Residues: CASSYSTSYNEQFF.

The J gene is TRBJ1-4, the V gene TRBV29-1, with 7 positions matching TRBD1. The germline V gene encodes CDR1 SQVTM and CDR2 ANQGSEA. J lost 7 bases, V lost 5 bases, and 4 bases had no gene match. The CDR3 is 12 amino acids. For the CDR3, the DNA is TGCAGCGTTCGACAGGGCTCTGAAAAACTGTTTTTT. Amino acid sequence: CSVRQGSEKLFF.

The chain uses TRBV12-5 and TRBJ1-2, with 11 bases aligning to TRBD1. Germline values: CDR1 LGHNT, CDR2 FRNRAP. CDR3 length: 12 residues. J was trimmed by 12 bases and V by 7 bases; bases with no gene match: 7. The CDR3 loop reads CASDHEDRGHTF. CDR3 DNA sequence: TGTGCTAGTGACCATGAGGACAGGGGGCACACCTTC. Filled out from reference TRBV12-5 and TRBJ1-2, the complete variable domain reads DARVTQTPRHKVTEMGQEVTMRCQPILGHNTVFWYRQTMMQGLELLAYFRNRAPLDDSGMPKDRFSAEMPDATLATLKIQPSEPRDSAVYFCASDHEDRGHTFGSGTRLTVV.

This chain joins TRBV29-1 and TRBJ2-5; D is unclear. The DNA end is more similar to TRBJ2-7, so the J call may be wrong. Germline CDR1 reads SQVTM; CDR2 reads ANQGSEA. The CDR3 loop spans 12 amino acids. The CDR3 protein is CSVEGRSYEQYF. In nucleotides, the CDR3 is TGCAGCGTTGAAGGTCGATCCTACGAGCAGTACTTC.

In DNA form, the CDR3 reads TGTGCCGCCGGGACCCAATACGAGCAGTACTTC. It translates to CAAGTQYEQYF. The V call is TRBV28, the J call TRBJ2-7; the D call may be TRBD1 or TRBD2 (5 bases each). Per the germline V gene, CDR1 is MDHEN and CDR2 is SYDVKM. The CDR3 runs to 11 residues. V lost 11 bases, J lost 4 bases, and 12 bases lay in between.

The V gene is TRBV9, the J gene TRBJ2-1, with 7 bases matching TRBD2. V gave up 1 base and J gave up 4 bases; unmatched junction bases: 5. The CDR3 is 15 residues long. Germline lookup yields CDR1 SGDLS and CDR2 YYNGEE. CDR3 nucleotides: TGTGCCAGCAGCGTAACTAGCGAAAATTACAATGAGCAGTTCTTC. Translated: CASSVTSENYNEQFF.

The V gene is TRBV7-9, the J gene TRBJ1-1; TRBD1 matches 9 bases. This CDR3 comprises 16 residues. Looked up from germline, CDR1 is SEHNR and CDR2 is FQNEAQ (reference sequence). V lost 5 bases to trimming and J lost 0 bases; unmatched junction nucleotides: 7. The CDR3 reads CASSLGDREVNTEAFF. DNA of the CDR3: TGTGCCAGCAGCCTCGGGGACAGGGAGGTGAACACTGAAGCTTTCTTT.

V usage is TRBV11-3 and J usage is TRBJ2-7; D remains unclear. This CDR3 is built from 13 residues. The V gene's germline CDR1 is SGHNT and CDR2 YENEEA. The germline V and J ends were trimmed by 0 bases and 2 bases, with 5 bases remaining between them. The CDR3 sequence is CASSLDTPYEQYF. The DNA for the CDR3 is TGTGCCAGCAGCTTAGACACACCCTACGAGCAGTACTTC.

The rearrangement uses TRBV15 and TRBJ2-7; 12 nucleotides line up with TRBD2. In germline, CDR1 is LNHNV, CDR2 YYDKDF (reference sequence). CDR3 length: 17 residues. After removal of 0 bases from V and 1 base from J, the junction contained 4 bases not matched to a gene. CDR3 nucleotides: TGTGCCACCAGCAGAGATCCCGGGACTAGCGGGTCCTACGAGCAGTACTTC. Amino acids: CATSRDPGTSGSYEQYF.